The clone carrying this T cell receptor beta chain was found many times. V was pared by 5 bases and J by 4 bases, with 3 bases of the junction left unmatched. CDR1 is SGHTA, CDR2 FQGNSA, per germline. CDR3 length: 15 residues. Regarding time point: pre-sensitization, week 0. Treatment indicated: therapeutic diphenylcyclopropenone sensitization with weekly scalp DPC. The data were obtained in a study of human T cells and chemical hapten exposure. TCRdb reanalysed the RACE reads using MiXCR and keeps one entry per CDR3 protein. This table holds 300,000 to 450,000 distinct CDR3 sequences, about 5.1% found once.

The J gene is TRBJ2-7, the V gene TRBV7-2; TRBD2 agrees at 15 bases. This receptor was identified in a woman in her 50s with alopecia areata. Some clones in this sample may be carry-over from other donors' samples. Sequenced here: whole blood, sampled in connection with sensitization to the hapten diphenylcyclopropenone (DPC). CDR3 protein: CASSPGLAGGYEQYF. The CDR3 bases are TGTGCCAGCAGCCCGGGACTAGCGGGAGGTTACGAGCAGTACTTC.